The 4 T cell receptor beta chains reported below all come from one sample, sequenced in a study of regulatory T cells in long-lasting Graves disease. The time point was: newly diagnosed GD, antithyroid drugs for less than 3 months. PBMCs were the source of the RNA used for TCR sequencing. Relying on iRepertoire HTBI primers and Arm-PCR of CDR3 regions, the team built TCR beta libraries. MiXCR, run by TCRdb on the multiplex PCR reads, gives a single entry per CDR3 protein. Among 550,000 to 600,000 distinct CDR3 sequences listed, about 15% were seen once. This same sample was also taken into another study, of T cells in Graves' hyperthyroidism and ophthalmopathy.

Source: peripheral blood mononuclear cells (PBMCs), taken at new diagnosis, from a patient treated with antithyroid drugs. These receptors all come from a man aged 18 to 30 with Graves disease.

This clonotype was detected a few times. The V and J genes are TRBV3-1 and TRBJ1-3, with D possibly matching TRBD1 (5 bases). This CDR3 is built from 14 residues. Germline V gene sequence: CDR1 LGHDT, CDR2 YNNKEL (reference sequence). Trimming shortened V by 8 bases and J by 4 bases, and 15 bases separated the two germline ends. CDR3 in DNA: TGTGCCAGCGGGGACGGCGGATTCGGAAACACCATATATTTT. Translating it yields CASGDGGFGNTIYF.

The sample holds many counts of this clonotype. The chain combines TRBV28 with TRBJ1-1, with TRBD1 matching over 12 bases. The CDR3 is 18 residues long. CDR1 is MDHEN and CDR2 is SYDVKM in the germline V gene. Trimming cost V 6 bases and J 7 bases; bases outside gene matches: 18. The CDR3 reads CASSPGTGTGGDSIEAFF. The CDR3, as DNA: TGTGCCAGCAGCCCCGGTACCGGGACAGGGGGCGATAGTATTGAAGCTTTCTTT.

This clonotype was found a few times. The chain links TRBV5-6 to TRBJ2-5, with D perhaps TRBD1 (6 bases). From germline, CDR1 is SGHDT and CDR2 YYEEEE. The germline V and J ends were trimmed by 5 bases and 5 bases, with 22 bases remaining between them. The CDR3 runs to 16 residues. In DNA, the CDR3 is TGTGCCAGCAGTTACGACGACACAGGAAGGGGGGAGACCCAGTACTTC. Translating gives CASSYDDTGRGETQYF.

This clonotype was detected a few times. The chain is built from TRBV15 and TRBJ2-5; D may be TRBD1 (5 bases). V was cut by 0 bases and J by 0 bases, with 8 bases left in between. The CDR3 is 15 residues long. CDR1 and CDR2 from the germline V gene are LNHNV and YYDKDF (reference sequence). CDR3 residues: CATSRDVGHQETQYF. In nucleotides, the CDR3 is TGTGCCACCAGCAGAGATGTGGGGCACCAAGAGACCCAGTACTTC.